A selection of T cell receptor beta chains follows, all from one sample in a study of T cell repertoires in cytomegalovirus infection. TCRdb recomputed calls from the reads with MiXCR, one row per CDR3 protein. The sample consists of tens of thousands of distinct CDR3 sequences, 3% to 4% of them appearing once. Source material: PBMCs. These receptors all stem from a human donor in good health (CMV status not recorded). Some clones in this sample may be carry-over from other donors' samples. CDR3s include the opening cysteine and the closing phenylalanine or tryptophan. D genes are given only for firm matches. The size field reads how often the clone was seen (once, few, many) or a class if it is expanded.

j_call: TRBJ2-2
v_call: TRBV7-8
d_call: -
clone_size: many
cdr3_nt: TGTGCCAGCAGCCTACTTTGGGCCACCGGGGAGCTGTTTTTT
cdr3_aa: CASSLLWATGELFF

j_call: TRBJ1-2
v_call: TRBV29-1
d_call: -
clone_size: many
cdr3_nt: TGCAGCGTTGTGGAGGCCTATGGCTACACCTTC
cdr3_aa: CSVVEAYGYTF

j_call: TRBJ1-2
v_call: TRBV2
d_call: -
clone_size: many
cdr3_nt: TGTGCCAGCAGTGAACGGGGGGTGCCGGACTATGGCTACACCTTC
cdr3_aa: CASSERGVPDYGYTF

j_call: TRBJ1-1
v_call: TRBV7-8
d_call: -
clone_size: many
cdr3_nt: TGTGCCAGCAGCCGAGATCTGAACACTGAAGCTTTCTTT
cdr3_aa: CASSRDLNTEAFF

j_call: TRBJ1-5
v_call: TRBV29-1
d_call: -
clone_size: many
cdr3_nt: TGCAGCGTGGAACAGGATAGCAATCAGCCCCAGCATTTT
cdr3_aa: CSVEQDSNQPQHF

j_call: TRBJ1-4
v_call: TRBV7-9
d_call: -
clone_size: many
cdr3_nt: TGTGCCAGCAGCTCTGAAAATGAAAAACTGTTTTTT
cdr3_aa: CASSSENEKLFF

j_call: TRBJ1-4
v_call: TRBV6-2/TRBV6-3
d_call: -
clone_size: many
cdr3_nt: TGTGCCAGCCGACAAGATGCAACTAATGAAAAACTGTTTTTT
cdr3_aa: CASRQDATNEKLFF

j_call: TRBJ2-7
v_call: TRBV20-1
d_call: -
clone_size: many
cdr3_nt: TGCAGTGCTATTCCAGGCACCCGTCAAATTGAGCAGTACTTC
cdr3_aa: CSAIPGTRQIEQYF

j_call: TRBJ2-6
v_call: TRBV28
d_call: -
clone_size: many
cdr3_nt: TGTGCCAGCAGTTTAGCGGGCATTAGGGCCAACGTCCTGACTTTC
cdr3_aa: CASSLAGIRANVLTF

j_call: TRBJ2-7
v_call: TRBV7-2
d_call: TRBD1
clone_size: many
cdr3_nt: TGTGCCAGCAGCTCACAGGGGAACGACGAGCAGTACTTC
cdr3_aa: CASSSQGNDEQYF

j_call: TRBJ2-5
v_call: TRBV14
d_call: -
clone_size: many
cdr3_nt: TGTGCCAGCAGCCAAGGTCTCCGAGAGACCCAGTACTTC
cdr3_aa: CASSQGLRETQYF

j_call: TRBJ1-2
v_call: TRBV7-8
d_call: TRBD1
clone_size: many
cdr3_nt: TGTGCCAGCAGCTCATACCCGACAGGGCGGTTGGACTATGGCTACACCTTC
cdr3_aa: CASSSYPTGRLDYGYTF

j_call: TRBJ2-5
v_call: TRBV6-5
d_call: -
clone_size: many
cdr3_nt: TGTGCCAGCAGTTACGGGACGGTGGAGCAAGAGACCCAGTACTTC
cdr3_aa: CASSYGTVEQETQYF

j_call: TRBJ1-4
v_call: TRBV7-2
d_call: -
clone_size: medium-sized
cdr3_nt: TGTGCCAGCAGCTCCTTTCCGGCGGCCTATCATGAAAAACTGTTTTTT
cdr3_aa: CASSSFPAAYHEKLFF

j_call: TRBJ2-7
v_call: TRBV7-2
d_call: TRBD1
clone_size: many
cdr3_nt: TGTGCCAGCAGCTTAGTACAGGGGGCGTACGAGCAGTACTTC
cdr3_aa: CASSLVQGAYEQYF

j_call: TRBJ2-5
v_call: TRBV7-2
d_call: TRBD2
clone_size: many
cdr3_nt: TGTGCCAGCAGTCGGACTAGCGGGAAACAAGAGACCCAGTACTTC
cdr3_aa: CASSRTSGKQETQYF

j_call: TRBJ1-1
v_call: TRBV27
d_call: -
clone_size: many
cdr3_nt: TGTGCCAGCACTAAGGGACCGTCGAACACTGAAGCTTTCTTT
cdr3_aa: CASTKGPSNTEAFF

j_call: TRBJ2-7
v_call: TRBV7-2
d_call: TRBD2
clone_size: many
cdr3_nt: TGTGCCAGCAGCCGTCCACTAGCGCGCGAGCAGTACTTC
cdr3_aa: CASSRPLAREQYF

j_call: TRBJ1-1
v_call: TRBV7-2
d_call: -
clone_size: many
cdr3_nt: TGTGCCAGCAGCAACGGGGGTACTGAAGCTTTCTTT
cdr3_aa: CASSNGGTEAFF